Below, 30 T cell receptor beta chains from the same sample are listed, as sequenced in a study of blood T cell repertoires in COVID-19. Sequencing used immunoSEQ multiplex PCR; TCRdb keeps in-frame clones, though not all of them. This sample has 210,000 or so clones; roughly nine tenths occur once, and the top ten carry about 7%. The specimen sequenced was peripheral blood. These receptors came from a man between 40 and 49 years old with acute or convalescent COVID-19.

V and J are TRBV5-1 and TRBJ1-3; 9 bases line up with TRBD1. V lost 3 bases to trimming and J lost 2 bases; unmatched junction nucleotides: 9. Germline V gene data show CDR1 as SGHRS and CDR2 as YFSETQ. The CDR3 spans 17 residues. The CDR3 is CASSSATGGHAGNTIYF. CDR3 nucleotide sequence: TGCGCCAGCAGCTCAGCGACAGGGGGTCATGCTGGAAACACCATATATTTT.

The genes are TRBV6-5 and TRBJ1-5, with TRBD1 identical over 9 bases. Trimming took 5 bases from V and 5 from J; bases not matched to a gene: 7. Per germline, CDR1 MNHEY and CDR2 SVGAGI. CDR3 length: 15 amino acids. CDR3 region: CASSRTGGADQPQHF. The CDR3 coding sequence is TGTGCCAGCAGTCGAACAGGGGGCGCAGATCAGCCCCAGCATTTT.

The chain is built from TRBV4-1 and TRBJ1-2; the match to TRBD1 covers 11 bases. The CDR3 contains 13 residues. V dropped 6 bases and J dropped 5; count of bases not matched to a gene: 2. Germline lookup yields CDR1 MGHRA and CDR2 YSYEKL. The CDR3 is CASRGQGVYGYTF. The CDR3 DNA reads TGCGCCAGCAGGGGACAGGGGGTATATGGCTACACCTTC.

The J gene is TRBJ2-7, the V gene TRBV28; weak D call: TRBD1 (5 bases). CDR3 length: 14 amino acids. Germline V gene data show CDR1 as MDHEN and CDR2 as SYDVKM. V was cut by 3 bases and J by 0 bases, with 9 bases left in between. The CDR3 DNA is TGTGCCAGCAGTTTCCCAGGGAACTCCTACGAGCAGTACTTC. Amino acids: CASSFPGNSYEQYF.

This clone was detected only once. This chain joins TRBV27 and TRBJ2-5; maybe TRBD1 (5 bases). V dropped 0 bases and J dropped 2 bases, with 7 bases sitting between them. This CDR3 comprises 14 residues. CDR1 MNHEY and CDR2 SMNVEV come from the germline V gene (reference sequence). The CDR3 reads CASSLSRQQETQYF. CDR3 coding DNA: TGTGCCAGCAGTTTATCGCGACAGCAAGAGACCCAGTACTTC.

The CDR3 protein is CSAGDRVQAFF. The CDR3 region has the DNA TGCAGTGCTGGGGACAGGGTACAAGCTTTCTTT. The V and J genes are TRBV20-1 and TRBJ1-1; 9 bases agree with TRBD1. The germline V gene encodes CDR1 DFQATT and CDR2 SNEGSKA (reference sequence). Unmatched junction bases numbered 4, after V lost 5 bases and J lost 9 bases. CDR3 length: 11 amino acids.

CDR3 sequence: CASSQESGPSYEQYF. In nucleotides, the CDR3 is TGCGCCAGCAGCCAAGAGTCAGGTCCTTCCTACGAGCAGTACTTC. V gene TRBV4-3 combines with J gene TRBJ2-7; D gene unclear. The CDR3 loop spans 15 amino acids. Trimming shortened V by 0 bases and J by 1 base, and 10 bases separated the two germline ends. Per the germline V gene, CDR1 is LGHNA and CDR2 is YSLEER.

V is TRBV10-3 and J is TRBJ2-1; 9 bases align to TRBD2. The ends lost 0 bases at V and 5 bases at J; junction bases unmatched: 5. Germline V CDR1 and CDR2: ENHRY, SYGVKD. The length of the CDR3 is 16 residues. CDR3: CAISESAGGDHNEQFF. The CDR3 region has the DNA TGTGCCATCAGTGAGTCCGCGGGGGGGGACCACAATGAGCAGTTCTTC.

The rearrangement uses TRBV2 and TRBJ2-7, with D perhaps matching TRBD2 (6 bases). Germline CDR1 is SNHLY and CDR2 is FYNNEI. CDR3 length: 12 amino acids. Trimming pared 7 bases from V and 5 bases from J, leaving 12 bases between. CDR3 bases: TGTGCCAGCATCCGGGACTTCCACGAGCAGTACTTC. It encodes CASIRDFHEQYF.

The chain recombines TRBV7-2 with TRBJ1-5, with D hard to call. CDR1 is SGHTA, CDR2 FQGNSA, per germline. Trimming removed 5 bases at V and 6 bases at J, with 11 bases between. The CDR3 has 13 amino acids. CDR3 coding DNA: TGTGCCAGCAGCCCGCCGGGGATTCAGCCCCAGCATTTT. It codes for CASSPPGIQPQHF. Full variable domain (outside the CDR3, taken from reference TRBV7-2 and TRBJ1-5): GAGVSQSPSNKVTEKGKDVELRCDPISGHTALYWYRQSLGQGLEFLIYFQGNSAPDKSGLPSDRFSAERTGGSVSTLTIQRTQQEDSAVYLCASSPPGIQPQHFGDGTRLSIL.

The chain has TRBV4-1 and TRBJ2-1; TRBD2 aligns across 10 bases. With 5 bases clipped from V and 6 bases from J, the junction kept 7 bases outside the gene matches. CDR3 length: 15 residues. Germline CDR1 is MGHRA and CDR2 is YSYEKL. CDR3 sequence (DNA): TGCGCCAGCAGCATTACTAGCGGGGCAAGCAATGAGCAGTTCTTC. Its protein product is CASSITSGASNEQFF.

The chain uses TRBV3-1 (or the pseudogene TRBV3-2) and TRBJ2-1, with D possibly matching TRBD1 (6 bases). The CDR3 length is 12 residues. Germline-derived CDR1 and CDR2 are LGHDT and YNNKEL (reference sequence). With 0 bases removed from V and 9 bases from J, the gap between germline ends came to 6 bases. In DNA form, the CDR3 reads TGTGCCAGCAGCCAAGACAGGGGTGAGCAGTTCTTC. Residues: CASSQDRGEQFF.

V usage is TRBV4-2 and J usage is TRBJ1-6; a weak D match, TRBD1 (6 bases). V dropped 0 bases and J dropped 10 bases, with 13 bases sitting between them. This CDR3 contains 15 residues. Germline assignment: CDR1 LGHNA and CDR2 YNFKEQ. The DNA of the CDR3 is TGTGCCAGCAGCCAAGATCAGGGGTCTACCTCACCCCTCCACTTT. It is translated as CASSQDQGSTSPLHF.

This chain joins TRBV2 and TRBJ2-5; D call uncertain. In germline, CDR1 is SNHLY, CDR2 FYNNEI. The CDR3 spans 12 residues. V lost 6 bases, J lost 2 bases, and 7 bases lay in between. The CDR3, as DNA: TGTGCCAGCAGCTATTATCAAGAGACCCAGTACTTC. It codes for CASSYYQETQYF.

J is TRBJ1-1 and V is TRBV18; D remains unclear. CDR1 and CDR2 (germline): KGHSH, LQKENI. The CDR3 totals 13 residues. Trimming took 6 bases from V and 1 from J, leaving 9 bases between them. The DNA for the CDR3 is TGTGCCAGCTCCCCCGGTTCGAACACTGAAGCTTTCTTT. Translating it yields CASSPGSNTEAFF. Full variable domain (rest looked up from reference TRBV18 and TRBJ1-1): NAGVMQNPRHLVRRRGQEARLRCSPMKGHSHVYWYRQLPEEGLKFMVYLQKENIIDESGMPKERFSAEFPKEGPSILRIQQVVRGDSAAYFCASSPGSNTEAFFGQGTRLTVV.

Only one count was recorded for this clone. The chain combines TRBV5-6 with TRBJ2-2; 7 bases are shared with TRBD1. CDR1 and CDR2 from the germline V gene are SGHDT and YYEEEE. The CDR3 has 17 amino acids. With 1 base clipped from V and 3 bases from J, the junction kept 9 bases outside the gene matches. The CDR3 DNA is TGTGCCAGCAGCTTGCCGGATGGACAGGCGGACACCGGGGAGCTGTTTTTT. Amino acids: CASSLPDGQADTGELFF.

The chain combines TRBV3-1 (or the pseudogene TRBV3-2) with TRBJ2-2; D possibly corresponds to TRBD2 (6 bases). The V gene's germline CDR1 is LGHDT and CDR2 YNNKEL (reference sequence). The CDR3 is made up of 12 amino acids. V gave up 4 bases and J gave up 7 bases, with 7 bases separating them. Here the CDR3 reads CASSRGIGELFF. The CDR3, as DNA: TGTGCCAGCAGCCGCGGGATCGGGGAGCTGTTTTTT.

The chain links TRBV13 to TRBJ2-7; 15 nucleotides agree with TRBD2. The CDR3 extends over 15 amino acids. Germline assignment: CDR1 PRHDT and CDR2 FYEKMQ (reference sequence). V shed 5 bases, J shed 6 bases, and the junction held 5 bases outside the gene matches. In DNA, the CDR3 is TGTGCCAGCAGCCTGGGACTAGCGGGGGGTGTCGAGCAGTACTTC. Amino acid sequence: CASSLGLAGGVEQYF.

The CDR3: CASSRAGGTGFARSTDTQYF. DNA for the CDR3: TGCGCCAGCAGCCGAGCCGGGGGGACTGGATTCGCGCGTAGCACAGATACGCAGTATTTT. V usage is TRBV5-1 and J usage is TRBJ2-3; 7 nucleotides agree with TRBD2. V gave up 4 bases and J gave up 0 bases; unmatched junction bases: 20. The CDR3 covers 20 residues. From germline, CDR1 is SGHRS and CDR2 YFSETQ.

The chain couples TRBV5-5 to TRBJ2-1; 15 nucleotides agree with TRBD2. This CDR3 region has 17 residues. CDR1 SGHKS and CDR2 YYEKEE come from the germline V gene (reference sequence). Trimming took 1 base from V and 8 from J; bases not matched to a gene: 7. In DNA, the CDR3 is TGTGCCAGCAGCTTGTTTTGGACTAGCGGGGGGGCCGATGAGCAGTTCTTC. Translation: CASSLFWTSGGADEQFF.

The table lists this clone with a count of one. The chain combines TRBV20-1 with TRBJ2-1, with D hard to call. This CDR3 region has 11 residues. Trimming pared 0 bases from V and 8 bases from J, leaving 5 bases between. Germline-derived CDR1 and CDR2 are DFQATT and SNEGSKA (reference sequence). Here the CDR3 reads CSARDRYEQFF. The CDR3 DNA is TGCAGTGCTAGAGATCGGTATGAGCAGTTCTTC.

V usage is TRBV9 and J usage is TRBJ2-5; 8 nucleotides align to TRBD2. Trimming cost V 0 bases and J 2 bases; bases outside gene matches: 0. From germline, CDR1 is SGDLS and CDR2 YYNGEE. The CDR3 covers 14 residues. Here the CDR3 DNA reads TGTGCCAGCAGCGTAGCGGGGGGGCAAGAGACCCAGTACTTC. Encoded protein: CASSVAGGQETQYF.

V and J are TRBV9 and TRBJ2-3; D unclear. Trimming removed 0 bases at V and 2 bases at J, with 7 bases between. There are 14 residues in the CDR3. CDR1 is SGDLS and CDR2 is YYNGEE in the germline V gene. In nucleotides, the CDR3 is TGTGCCAGCAGCGTAGGGCTAGACACAGATACGCAGTATTTT. Protein: CASSVGLDTDTQYF.

The chain combines TRBV9 with TRBJ1-1; D might be TRBD1 (5 bases). This CDR3 comprises 14 residues. Trimming shortened V by 3 bases and J by 1 base, and 10 bases separated the two germline ends. From germline, CDR1 is SGDLS and CDR2 YYNGEE. CDR3 loop: CASSALGQNTEAFF. DNA for the CDR3: TGTGCCAGCAGCGCCCTCGGACAGAACACTGAAGCTTTCTTT.

The rearrangement joins TRBV5-1 to TRBJ2-2; 10 positions agree with TRBD2. The CDR3 runs 17 residues. With V trimmed by 4 bases and J by 2 bases, 8 bases remained unmatched. Per the germline V gene, CDR1 is SGHRS and CDR2 is YFSETQ. The CDR3 spells CASSHFSGGLNTGELFF. As DNA, the CDR3 is TGCGCCAGCAGCCACTTTAGCGGGGGGCTCAACACCGGGGAGCTGTTTTTT.

The chain recombines TRBV24-1 with TRBJ2-2; D unresolved. Germline V gene lookup returns CDR1 KGHDR and CDR2 SFDVKD. Between the trimmed V and J ends, which lost 1 base and 1 base, there was a span of 6 bases. The CDR3 spans 15 residues. The CDR3 sequence: CATSDFWQNTGELFF. CDR3 sequence (DNA): TGTGCCACCAGTGATTTTTGGCAGAACACCGGGGAGCTGTTTTTT.

This chain joins TRBV4-2 and TRBJ1-4; D perhaps matches TRBD1 (5 bases). V was shortened by 0 bases and J by 2 bases, with 13 bases between the two germline ends. Germline CDR1 LGHNA, CDR2 YNFKEQ. This CDR3 contains 17 residues. The CDR3 coding sequence is TGTGCCAGCAGCCAAGATAAGGCAGGGAGGACTAATGAAAAACTGTTTTTT. Translating it yields CASSQDKAGRTNEKLFF.

This chain links TRBV7-9 with TRBJ1-2, with D unresolved. Trimming stripped 5 bases from V and 6 bases from J, with 13 bases between. This CDR3 is built from 13 residues. CDR1 and CDR2 (germline): SEHNR, FQNEAQ (reference sequence). CDR3 coding DNA: TGTGCCAGCAGCCCCCCCGTTTCTAATGGCTACACCTTC. Translated: CASSPPVSNGYTF.

CDR3 residues: CASSPPRDTGELFF. The CDR3 bases are TGCGCCAGCAGCCCCCCGCGCGACACCGGGGAGCTGTTTTTT. V and J are TRBV5-1 and TRBJ2-2; D call uncertain. The germline CDR1 and CDR2 sequences are SGHRS and YFSETQ. The length of the CDR3 is 14 residues. Between the trimmed V and J ends, which lost 4 bases and 3 bases, there was a span of 10 bases.

The CDR3 DNA is TGTGCCAGCTCACCATTCAGGGACACCGGGGAGCTGTTTTTT. Residues: CASSPFRDTGELFF. V and J are TRBV18 and TRBJ2-2, with a possible D match to TRBD1 (5 bases). The germline V and J ends were trimmed by 2 bases and 3 bases, with 7 bases remaining between them. This CDR3 spans 14 amino acids. Germline V gives CDR1 KGHSH, CDR2 LQKENI.